Listed here are 10 T cell receptor beta chains from one sample, sequenced in a study of blood T cell repertoires in COVID-19. Profiling relied on immunoSEQ multiplex PCR, and the TCRdb table lists in-frame clones only, not all of them. This table has about 86,000 clones, about 89% appearing once. Sequences were obtained from peripheral blood. The receptor source for this set is a human donor in a cohort sampled during active COVID-19.

This clone has only one observation. The DNA for the CDR3 is TGTGCCAGCAGCCTAGCGGGAGACGATGATACGCAGTATTTT. Translation: CASSLAGDDDTQYF. The chain has TRBV25-1 and TRBJ2-3; 10 bases map to TRBD2. V gave up 6 bases and J gave up 6 bases; unmatched junction bases: 6. Germline CDR1 reads MGHDK; CDR2 reads SYGVNS. The CDR3 covers 14 residues.

This chain connects TRBV9 to TRBJ1-1; the D gene is possibly TRBD1 (5 bases). Germline V gene data show CDR1 as SGDLS and CDR2 as YYNGEE. This CDR3 is 14 amino acids long. Trimming stripped 0 bases from V and 6 bases from J, with 12 bases between. CDR3 sequence: CASSVGGEVAEAFF. The CDR3 nucleotides are TGTGCCAGCAGCGTAGGGGGGGAGGTGGCTGAAGCTTTCTTT.

This chain connects TRBV6-6 to TRBJ2-7, with 16 bases that match TRBD2. This CDR3 region has 16 residues. With V trimmed by 4 bases and J by 5 bases, 5 bases remained unmatched. Germline CDR1 MNHNY, CDR2 SVGAGI (reference sequence). The chain's CDR3 is CASSLGLAGGVNEQYF. The DNA of the CDR3 is TGTGCCAGCAGTTTGGGACTAGCGGGAGGGGTAAACGAGCAGTACTTC.

The J gene is TRBJ2-7, the V gene TRBV2, with D hard to call. V was cut by 3 bases and J by 2 bases, with 11 bases left in between. Germline CDR1 SNHLY, CDR2 FYNNEI. CDR3 size: 14 residues. CDR3 sequence reads: CASSEAGSTYEQYF. The DNA of the CDR3 is TGTGCCAGCAGTGAGGCAGGTAGTACCTACGAGCAGTACTTC.

V usage is TRBV28 and J usage is TRBJ1-1; a possible D gene is TRBD1 (6 bases). Looked up from germline, CDR1 is MDHEN and CDR2 is SYDVKM. V was cut by 6 bases and J by 0 bases, with 14 bases left in between. The CDR3 extends over 15 amino acids. CDR3: CASSSLGHLNTEAFF. The CDR3 nucleotides read TGTGCCAGCAGCTCACTGGGACACCTGAACACTGAAGCTTTCTTT. The variable domain in full, completed from reference TRBV28 and TRBJ1-1, reads DVKVTQSSRYLVKRTGEKVFLECVQDMDHENMFWYRQDPGLGLRLIYFSYDVKMKEKGDIPEGYSVSREKKERFSLILESASTNQTSMYLCASSSLGHLNTEAFFGQGTRLTVV.

V usage is TRBV2 and J usage is TRBJ2-5; 7 bases fit TRBD1. Per the germline V gene, CDR1 is SNHLY and CDR2 is FYNNEI. The CDR3 has 14 amino acids. V was clipped by 6 bases and J by 3 bases; unmatched bases: 7. In DNA form, the CDR3 reads TGTGCCAGCAGCGAGGCGACAGGGAAAGAGACCCAGTACTTC. Translation gives CASSEATGKETQYF.

The rearrangement links TRBV2 to TRBJ1-1; 7 nucleotides match TRBD1. Trimming at V came to 6 bases and at J to 1 base, leaving 2 bases not matched to a gene. Germline V lookup: CDR1 SNHLY, CDR2 FYNNEI. This CDR3 is built from 13 residues. The CDR3 sequence: CASSRTGNTEAFF. The CDR3 DNA follows: TGTGCCAGCAGCAGGACAGGGAACACTGAAGCTTTCTTT.

V usage is TRBV19 and J usage is TRBJ1-2; TRBD1 aligns across 7 bases. This CDR3 is built from 18 residues. Per the germline V gene, CDR1 is LNHDA and CDR2 is SQIVND (reference sequence). V lost 6 bases and J lost 0; bases outside the gene matches: 16. The CDR3 DNA reads TGTGCCAGTAGCCGAGGGGGCGCTGGAGACTTAACTAACTATGGCTACACCTTC. It specifies CASSRGGAGDLTNYGYTF.

The gene calls are TRBV27 and TRBJ2-1, with 8 positions matching TRBD2. The CDR3 spans 18 residues. Germline V CDR1 and CDR2: MNHEY, SMNVEV (reference sequence). J lost 0 bases, V lost 0 bases, and 7 bases had no gene match. In DNA, the CDR3 is TGTGCCAGCAGTTTATCGTCTAGCGGGCCTAGCTCCTACAATGAGCAGTTCTTC. This sequence encodes CASSLSSSGPSSYNEQFF.

V usage is TRBV5-1 and J usage is TRBJ1-2; D is possibly TRBD1 (5 bases). The CDR3 totals 16 residues. The V gene lost 0 bases and the J gene lost 4 bases, with 16 bases spanning the gap. Germline values: CDR1 SGHRS, CDR2 YFSETQ. CDR3 protein: CASSLGREYTGYGYTF. The CDR3 DNA reads as TGCGCCAGCAGCTTGGGCAGGGAATATACTGGCTATGGCTACACCTTC. Variable domain in full (rest from reference TRBV5-1 and TRBJ1-2): KAGVTQTPRYLIKTRGQQVTLSCSPISGHRSVSWYQQTPGQGLQFLFEYFSETQRNKGNFPGRFSGRQFSNSRSEMNVSTLELGDSALYLCASSLGREYTGYGYTFGSGTRLTVV.